The rows below give T cell receptor beta chains drawn from one sample of a study of blood T cell dynamics during melanoma immunotherapy. This table comes from immunoSEQ multiplex PCR, and its TCRdb copy is limited to in-frame clones, with some not included. Altogether 15,000 or so clones are present, approximately 94% being singletons, with the ten largest covering 0.2% to 0.25%. Here the sequenced sample was effector memory CD8+ T cells from blood, taken from a patient treated with checkpoint blockade. The receptors derive from a human donor with melanoma. Both conserved end residues are part of each CDR3. Fields, in order: D gene, V gene, J gene, clone size, CDR3 protein, CDR3 DNA. The D gene is left open where the match is weak. Not all rows give a size; the values are once, few, many and, for expanded clones, a class.

NA	TRBV11-2	TRBJ2-2	NA	CASSFPSGAVNTGELFF	TGTGCCAGCAGCTTCCCTTCCGGGGCTGTGAACACCGGGGAGCTGTTTTTT
NA	TRBV4-2	TRBJ1-2	NA	CASSQGSADYGYTF	TGTGCCAGCAGCCAAGGTTCGGCAGACTATGGCTACACCTTC
TRBD1	TRBV7-9	TRBJ1-6	NA	CASRTGNSPLHF	TGTGCCAGCCGGACAGGAAATTCACCCCTCCACTTT
NA	TRBV14	TRBJ2-7	NA	CASSRTGSYEQYF	TGTGCCAGCAGCCGCACAGGGTCCTACGAGCAGTACTTC
NA	TRBV9	TRBJ2-2	NA	CASSGSRGGTSNTGELFF	TGTGCCAGCAGCGGCAGCCGGGGTGGCACGTCGAACACCGGGGAGCTGTTTTTT
NA	TRBV7-9	TRBJ2-1	NA	CASSLQGGAEQFF	TGTGCCAGCAGCTTGCAGGGAGGCGCTGAGCAGTTCTTC
TRBD2	TRBV7-2	TRBJ2-7	NA	CASSQLAGEGYEQYF	TGTGCCAGCAGCCAACTAGCGGGAGAAGGCTACGAGCAGTACTTC
NA	TRBV5-4	TRBJ2-5	NA	CASSLGGSIETQYF	TGTGCCAGCAGCTTGGGGGGGAGCATTGAGACCCAGTACTTC
TRBD1	TRBV7-6	TRBJ2-7	once	CASSLGPGGYEFRPSYEQYF	TGTGCCAGCAGCTTAGGTCCAGGGGGATATGAATTTCGACCTTCCTACGAGCAGTACTTC
TRBD2	TRBV10-3	TRBJ2-3	NA	CAIMSAGGPTDTQYF	TGTGCCATCATGTCAGCGGGAGGGCCGACAGATACGCAGTATTTT
NA	TRBV10-3	TRBJ2-5	NA	CAIQGRYQETQYF	TGTGCCATCCAAGGACGTTACCAAGAGACCCAGTACTTC
NA	TRBV9	TRBJ2-2	once	CASSVSNDPGTGELFF	TGTGCCAGCAGCGTATCGAATGACCCGGGAACCGGGGAGCTGTTTTTT
NA	TRBV11-3	TRBJ2-1	NA	CASSLDGSAETLEYNEQFF	TGTGCCAGCAGCTTAGATGGGTCGGCGGAAACCCTAGAGTACAATGAGCAGTTCTTC
NA	TRBV9	TRBJ2-7	NA	CASSQGASGNYEQYF	TGTGCCAGCAGCCAGGGGGCTAGCGGCAACTACGAGCAGTACTTC
NA	TRBV9	TRBJ1-5	few	CASSVAGYNQPQHF	TGTGCCAGCAGCGTAGCCGGATACAATCAGCCCCAGCATTTT
NA	TRBV7-9	TRBJ1-5	NA	CASSLEGKQPQHF	TGTGCCAGCAGCCTTGAGGGGAAGCAGCCCCAGCATTTT
NA	TRBV4-1	TRBJ2-7	NA	CASSLQADQSYEQYF	TGCGCCAGCAGCCTACAGGCCGATCAATCCTACGAGCAGTACTTC
NA	TRBV27	TRBJ1-1	NA	CASSLIEAFF	TGTGCCAGCAGTTTAATTGAAGCTTTCTTT
NA	TRBV7-2	TRBJ2-7	NA	CASSLAYRTSGSSTGNEQYF	TGTGCCAGCAGCTTAGCCTATAGGACAAGTGGGAGTTCCACTGGGAACGAGCAGTACTTC
TRBD1	TRBV29-1	TRBJ1-2	NA	CSVDRGQDTF	TGCAGCGTTGATCGGGGACAGGACACCTTC
NA	TRBV6-5	TRBJ1-1	NA	CASGQSGNTEAFF	TGTGCCAGCGGACAGTCCGGGAACACTGAAGCTTTCTTT
NA	TRBV5-4	TRBJ1-6	NA	CAISTGQNSPLHF	TGTGCCATCTCGACAGGCCAAAATTCACCCCTCCACTTT
TRBD1	TRBV7-9	TRBJ1-2	NA	CASSFGDSTLGGYTF	TGTGCCAGCAGCTTCGGGGACAGCACCCTGGGTGGCTACACCTTC
NA	TRBV13	TRBJ2-7	NA	CASSLGTAAGEQYF	TGTGCCAGCAGCTTAGGGACGGCGGCCGGCGAGCAGTACTTC
NA	TRBV27	TRBJ2-7	NA	CASSPFGSYEQYF	TGTGCCAGCAGCCCCTTCGGATCCTACGAGCAGTACTTC
NA	TRBV6-6	TRBJ2-7	NA	CASRRGSYEQYF	TGTGCCAGCAGACGGGGCTCCTACGAGCAGTACTTC
TRBD1	TRBV5-6	TRBJ1-4	NA	CASSFGTGVEKLFF	TGTGCCAGCAGCTTCGGGACAGGCGTTGAAAAACTGTTTTTT
NA	TRBV7-9	TRBJ2-7	NA	CASSTSAHEQYF	TGTGCCAGCAGCACAAGCGCCCACGAGCAGTACTTC
NA	TRBV7-3	TRBJ2-1	NA	CASSLRPYTDEQFF	TGTGCCAGCAGCTTAAGACCCTACACGGATGAGCAGTTCTTC
NA	TRBV6-5	TRBJ2-5	NA	CASSYVPGETQYF	TGTGCCAGCAGTTACGTCCCAGGGGAGACCCAGTACTTC
NA	TRBV5-4	TRBJ2-7	few	CASTPGNGEQYF	TGTGCCAGCACACCGGGGAACGGCGAGCAGTACTTC
NA	TRBV7-9	TRBJ2-1	NA	CASSPRVGHNEQFF	TGTGCCAGCAGCCCCCGGGTAGGTCACAATGAGCAGTTCTTC
TRBD1	TRBV4-2	TRBJ2-1	NA	CASSPSPGTGYNEQFF	TGTGCCAGCAGCCCCTCTCCCGGGACAGGGTACAATGAGCAGTTCTTC
NA	TRBV19	TRBJ2-7	NA	CASSTIASYEQYF	TGTGCCAGTAGTACCATAGCGAGCTACGAGCAGTACTTC
NA	TRBV27	TRBJ2-5	NA	CASSLFPWETQYF	TGTGCCAGCAGTTTATTCCCTTGGGAGACCCAGTACTTC
TRBD2	TRBV27	TRBJ2-7	NA	CASSILAGRREQYF	TGTGCCAGCAGCATTCTAGCGGGACGTAGGGAGCAGTACTTC
NA	TRBV25-1	TRBJ1-2	NA	CASSEGRGITTF	TGTGCCAGCAGTGAAGGGAGGGGAATCACGACCTTC
NA	TRBV7-6	TRBJ1-2	once	CASSPNSGQNYGYTF	TGTGCCAGCAGCCCCAACTCCGGGCAGAACTATGGCTACACCTTC
TRBD2	TRBV28	TRBJ2-5	NA	CASSLARPGGSRETQYF	TGTGCCAGCAGTTTAGCTCGCCCCGGGGGGTCGAGAGAGACCCAGTACTTC
NA	TRBV11-2	TRBJ2-1	NA	CASSLAPSGYNEQFF	TGTGCCAGCAGCTTAGCCCCCAGCGGGTACAATGAGCAGTTCTTC